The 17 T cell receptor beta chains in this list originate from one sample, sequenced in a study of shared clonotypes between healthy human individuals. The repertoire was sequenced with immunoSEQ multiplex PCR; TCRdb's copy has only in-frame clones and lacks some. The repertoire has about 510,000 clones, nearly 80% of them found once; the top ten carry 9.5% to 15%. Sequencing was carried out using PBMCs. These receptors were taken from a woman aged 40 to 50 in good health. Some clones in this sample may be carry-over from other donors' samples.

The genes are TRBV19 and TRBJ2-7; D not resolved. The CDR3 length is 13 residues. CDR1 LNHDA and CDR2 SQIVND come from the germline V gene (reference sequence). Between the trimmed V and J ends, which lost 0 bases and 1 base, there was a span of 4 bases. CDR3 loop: CASSIESSYEQYF. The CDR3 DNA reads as TGTGCCAGTAGTATAGAGAGTTCCTACGAGCAGTACTTC. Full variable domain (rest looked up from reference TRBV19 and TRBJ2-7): DGGITQSPKYLFRKEGQNVTLSCEQNLNHDAMYWYRQDPGQGLRLIYYSQIVNDFQKGDIAEGYSVSREKKESFPLTVTSAQKNPTAFYLCASSIESSYEQYFGPGTRLTVT.

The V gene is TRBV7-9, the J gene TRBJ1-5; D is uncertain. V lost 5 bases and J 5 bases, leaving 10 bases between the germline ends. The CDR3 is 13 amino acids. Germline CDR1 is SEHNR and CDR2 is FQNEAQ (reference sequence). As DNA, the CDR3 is TGTGCCAGCAGCCCCGTAGGTGATCAGCCCCAGCATTTT. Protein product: CASSPVGDQPQHF.

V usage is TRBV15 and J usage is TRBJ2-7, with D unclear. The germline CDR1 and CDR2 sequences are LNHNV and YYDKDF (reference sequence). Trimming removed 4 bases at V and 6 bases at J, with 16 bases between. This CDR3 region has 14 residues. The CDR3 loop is CATSKRVGPGEQYF. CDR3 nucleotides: TGTGCCACCAGCAAGCGCGTAGGTCCGGGCGAGCAGTACTTC.

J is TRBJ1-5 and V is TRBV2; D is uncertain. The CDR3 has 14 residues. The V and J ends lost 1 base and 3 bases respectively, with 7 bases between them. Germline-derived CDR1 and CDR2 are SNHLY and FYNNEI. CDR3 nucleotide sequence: TGTGCCAGCAGTGAAGAGAGGTTCAATCAGCCCCAGCATTTT. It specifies CASSEERFNQPQHF.

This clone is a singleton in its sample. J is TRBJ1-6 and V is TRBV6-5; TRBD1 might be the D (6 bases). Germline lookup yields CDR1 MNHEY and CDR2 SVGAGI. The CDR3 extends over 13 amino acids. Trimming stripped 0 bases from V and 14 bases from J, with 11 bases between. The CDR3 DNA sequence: TGTGCCAGCAGTTACTCGGGGGCAGGCACCCTCCACTTT. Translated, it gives CASSYSGAGTLHF.

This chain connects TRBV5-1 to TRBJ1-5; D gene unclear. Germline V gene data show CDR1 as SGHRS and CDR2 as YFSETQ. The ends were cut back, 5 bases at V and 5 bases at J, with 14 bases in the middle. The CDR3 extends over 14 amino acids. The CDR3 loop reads CASSSGREDQPQHF. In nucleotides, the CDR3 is TGCGCCAGCAGTAGCGGGAGGGAGGATCAGCCCCAGCATTTT. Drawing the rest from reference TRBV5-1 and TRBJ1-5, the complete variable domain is KAGVTQTPRYLIKTRGQQVTLSCSPISGHRSVSWYQQTPGQGLQFLFEYFSETQRNKGNFPGRFSGRQFSNSRSEMNVSTLELGDSALYLCASSSGREDQPQHFGDGTRLSIL.

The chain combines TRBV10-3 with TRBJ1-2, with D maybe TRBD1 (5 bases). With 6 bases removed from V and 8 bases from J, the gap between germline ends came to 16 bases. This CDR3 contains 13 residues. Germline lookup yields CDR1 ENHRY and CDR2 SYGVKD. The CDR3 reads CAISGGNRGGYTF. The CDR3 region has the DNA TGTGCCATCAGCGGGGGAAACAGAGGCGGCTACACCTTC.

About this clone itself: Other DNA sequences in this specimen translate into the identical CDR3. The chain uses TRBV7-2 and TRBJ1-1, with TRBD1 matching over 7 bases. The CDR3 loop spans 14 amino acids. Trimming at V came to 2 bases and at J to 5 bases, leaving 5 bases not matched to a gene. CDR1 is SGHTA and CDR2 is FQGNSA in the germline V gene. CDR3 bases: TGTGCCAGCAGCTTATCAGGGGGTGGAACTGAAGCTTTCTTT. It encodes CASSLSGGGTEAFF.

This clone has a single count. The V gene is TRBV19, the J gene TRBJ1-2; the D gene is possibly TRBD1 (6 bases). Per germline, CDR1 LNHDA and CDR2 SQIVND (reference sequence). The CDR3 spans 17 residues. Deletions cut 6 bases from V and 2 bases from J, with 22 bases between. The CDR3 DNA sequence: TGTGCCAGTAGCAGACGGGGGGGGCCCGCACTAAACTATGGCTACACCTTC. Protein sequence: CASSRRGGPALNYGYTF.

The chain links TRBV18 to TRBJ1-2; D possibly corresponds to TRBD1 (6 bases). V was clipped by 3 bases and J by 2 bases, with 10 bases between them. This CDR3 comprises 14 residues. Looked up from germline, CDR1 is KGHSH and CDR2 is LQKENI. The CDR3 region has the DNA TGTGCCAGCTCACCTACAGGGACGAACTATGGCTACACCTTC. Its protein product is CASSPTGTNYGYTF.

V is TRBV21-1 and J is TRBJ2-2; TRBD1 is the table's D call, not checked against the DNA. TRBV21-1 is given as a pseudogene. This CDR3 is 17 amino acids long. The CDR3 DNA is TGTGCCAGCAGCAAAGAACCGGGACAGGGTAACACCGGGGAGCTGTTTTTT. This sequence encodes CASSKEPGQGNTGELFF.

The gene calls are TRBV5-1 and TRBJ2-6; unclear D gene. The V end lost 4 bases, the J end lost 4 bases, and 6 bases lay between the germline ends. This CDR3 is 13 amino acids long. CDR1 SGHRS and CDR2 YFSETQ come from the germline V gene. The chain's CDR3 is CASSPRGANVLTF. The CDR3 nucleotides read TGCGCCAGCAGCCCCCGGGGGGCCAACGTCCTGACTTTC. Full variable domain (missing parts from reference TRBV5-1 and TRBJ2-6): KAGVTQTPRYLIKTRGQQVTLSCSPISGHRSVSWYQQTPGQGLQFLFEYFSETQRNKGNFPGRFSGRQFSNSRSEMNVSTLELGDSALYLCASSPRGANVLTFGAGSRLTVL.

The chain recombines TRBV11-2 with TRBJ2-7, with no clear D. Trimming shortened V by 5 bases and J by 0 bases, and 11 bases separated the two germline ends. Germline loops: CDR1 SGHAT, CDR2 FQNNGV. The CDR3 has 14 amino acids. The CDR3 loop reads CASSGVDRSYEQYF. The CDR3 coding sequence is TGTGCCAGCAGCGGAGTTGACCGCTCCTACGAGCAGTACTTC.

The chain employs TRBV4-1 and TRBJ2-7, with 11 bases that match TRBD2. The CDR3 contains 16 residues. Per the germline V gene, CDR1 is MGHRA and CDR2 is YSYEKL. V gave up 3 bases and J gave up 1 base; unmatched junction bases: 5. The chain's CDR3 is CASSHPLAGGSYEQYF. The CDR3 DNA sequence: TGCGCCAGCAGCCACCCTTTAGCGGGAGGGTCCTACGAGCAGTACTTC.

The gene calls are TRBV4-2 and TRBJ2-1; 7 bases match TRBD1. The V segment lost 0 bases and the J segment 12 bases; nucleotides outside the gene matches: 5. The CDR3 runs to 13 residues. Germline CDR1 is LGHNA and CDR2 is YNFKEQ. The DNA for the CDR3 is TGTGCCAGCAGCCAAGAGTGGGCAGGGGGGCAGTTCTTC. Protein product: CASSQEWAGGQFF.

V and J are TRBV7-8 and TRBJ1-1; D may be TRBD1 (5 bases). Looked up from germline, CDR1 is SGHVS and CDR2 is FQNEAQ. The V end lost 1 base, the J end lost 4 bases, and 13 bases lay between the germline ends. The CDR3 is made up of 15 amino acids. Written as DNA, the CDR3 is TGTGCCAGCAGCTTAGACGGTGGGGGAAGCACTGAAGCTTTCTTT. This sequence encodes CASSLDGGGSTEAFF. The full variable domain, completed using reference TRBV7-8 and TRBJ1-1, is GAGVSQSPRYKVAKRGQDVALRCDPISGHVSLFWYQQALGQGPEFLTYFQNEAQLDKSGLPSDRFFAERPEGSVSTLKIQRTQQEDSAVYLCASSLDGGGSTEAFFGQGTRLTVV.

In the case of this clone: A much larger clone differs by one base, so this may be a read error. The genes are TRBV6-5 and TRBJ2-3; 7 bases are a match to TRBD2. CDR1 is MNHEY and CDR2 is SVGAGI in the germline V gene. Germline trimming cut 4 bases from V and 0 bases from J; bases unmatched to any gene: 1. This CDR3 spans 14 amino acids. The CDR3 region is CASSFSGSTDTQYF. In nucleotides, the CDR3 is TGTGCCAGCAGTTTTAGCGGGAGCACAGATACGCAGTATTTT.